Listed below are T cell receptor beta chains from one sample, sequenced in a study of vaccination and CD4 T cells after COVID-19. TCRdb analysed the PCR reads with MiXCR anew, one entry per CDR3 protein. The repertoire holds 950 to 1,500 distinct CDR3 sequences, with approximately 16% as singletons. The antigens of these receptors remain unknown. Sequenced input: CD4+ T cells from blood, cultured in vitro. These receptor sequences come from a human donor in good health. CDR3s include the opening cysteine and the closing phenylalanine or tryptophan. D genes are given only for firm matches. Clone sizes are given selectively: once, few, many, or a class where the clone is expanded.

>TRBJ1-5|.|few|TRBV18
CASSLSGGRYNQPQHF
TGTGCCAGCTCACTTAGCGGGGGAAGGTACAATCAGCCCCAGCATTTT
>TRBJ1-2|.|large|TRBV5-1
CASRSRGNYGYTF
TGCGCCAGCAGAAGTCGGGGGAACTATGGCTACACCTTC
>TRBJ1-1|.|medium-sized|TRBV28
CASSAIGRMNTEAFF
TGTGCCAGCAGTGCGATAGGCAGGATGAACACTGAAGCTTTCTTT
>TRBJ1-2|.|few|TRBV9
CASSLAGRTNYGYTF
TGTGCCAGCAGCCTAGCAGGGCGGACTAACTATGGCTACACCTTC
>TRBJ1-5|.|medium-sized|TRBV7-2
CASSFEGSQPQHF
TGTGCCAGCAGCTTCGAGGGGAGTCAGCCCCAGCATTTT
>TRBJ2-7|TRBD1|medium-sized|TRBV7-9
CASSATGGSNYEQYF
TGTGCCAGCAGCGCGACAGGGGGGAGTAACTACGAGCAGTACTTC
>TRBJ2-7|TRBD1|hyperexpanded|TRBV28
CASSEPGQGGHEQYF
TGTGCCAGCAGTGAGCCGGGACAGGGAGGGCACGAGCAGTACTTC
>TRBJ1-5|.|medium-sized|TRBV5-3
CARSLRLDRDHSNQPQHF
TGTGCCAGAAGCCTACGGTTGGATAGGGACCATAGCAATCAGCCCCAGCATTTT
>TRBJ1-2|.|few|TRBV29-1
CSVGDNKNYGYTF
TGCAGCGTTGGGGACAACAAAAACTATGGCTACACCTTC
>TRBJ1-3|.|.|TRBV5-1
CASSGGGNTIYF
TGCGCCAGCAGCGGGGGGGGAAACACCATATATTTT
>TRBJ2-1|.|.|TRBV20-1
CSARFGSGYNEQFF
TGCAGTGCTAGGTTTGGTTCGGGGTACAATGAGCAGTTCTTC
>TRBJ2-3|.|.|TRBV5-1
CASSLGGTDTQYF
TGCGCCAGCAGCTTGGGAGGCACAGATACGCAGTATTTT
>TRBJ1-2|.|medium-sized|TRBV10-3
CAISEPSRDGYTF
TGTGCCATCAGTGAGCCGAGCAGGGATGGCTACACCTTC
>TRBJ1-2|.|medium-sized|TRBV19
CASRAGETRGYTF
TGTGCCAGTAGGGCCGGAGAGACTAGGGGCTACACCTTC
>TRBJ2-7|.|.|TRBV6-4
CASSVEGSEVSYEQYF
TGTGCCAGCAGTGTTGAGGGCAGCGAAGTCTCCTACGAGCAGTACTTC
>TRBJ1-5|.|.|TRBV20-1
CSRRAGASQPQHF
TGCAGTAGAAGGGCAGGGGCCTCTCAGCCCCAGCATTTT
>TRBJ1-6|TRBD1|large|TRBV6-1
CASSGDRGQDSPLHF
TGTGCCAGCAGTGGGGACAGGGGGCAAGATTCACCCCTCCACTTT
>TRBJ1-3|.|.|TRBV11-3
CASSSGHDSGNTIYF
TGTGCCAGCAGCTCGGGACATGACTCTGGAAACACCATATATTTT
>TRBJ1-5|.|.|TRBV12-3/TRBV12-4
CASGSMTLGWSNQPQHF
TGTGCCAGCGGGTCGATGACACTGGGTTGGAGCAATCAGCCCCAGCATTTT
>TRBJ2-1|.|few|TRBV6-1
CASSEVLRDEQFF
TGTGCCAGCAGTGAGGTCCTGCGGGATGAGCAGTTCTTC
>TRBJ1-4|.|few|TRBV19
CASTAEGEEKLFF
TGTGCCAGTACAGCCGAGGGGGAGGAAAAACTGTTTTTT
>TRBJ1-2|.|medium-sized|TRBV7-9
CASSGGGAYYGYTF
TGTGCCAGCAGCGGAGGGGGGGCCTACTATGGCTACACCTTC
>TRBJ1-2|.|.|TRBV9
CASSTTTGSYGYTF
TGTGCCAGCAGCACCACCACGGGATCCTATGGCTACACCTTC
>TRBJ1-3|.|few|TRBV28
CASSPPLGTPGNTIYF
TGTGCCAGCAGTCCACCCCTGGGGACCCCTGGAAACACCATATATTTT
>TRBJ1-6|.|.|TRBV30
CARRRLNSPLHF
TGTGCCCGGAGGCGACTGAATTCACCCCTCCACTTT
>TRBJ1-1|TRBD1|few|TRBV11-2
CASSFGQGRGEAFF
TGTGCCAGCAGCTTTGGACAGGGGAGGGGTGAAGCTTTCTTT
>TRBJ2-5|TRBD1|few|TRBV7-6
CASSPITGGGGTKETQYF
TGTGCCAGCAGCCCGATCACAGGGGGCGGGGGTACCAAAGAGACCCAGTACTTC
>TRBJ1-2|TRBD1|medium-sized|TRBV20-1
CSVIQGAYGYTF
TGCAGTGTAATCCAGGGGGCATATGGCTACACCTTC
>TRBJ1-3|TRBD1|large|TRBV7-9
CASKGQGSGNTIYF
TGTGCCAGCAAGGGACAGGGGTCTGGAAACACCATATATTTT
>TRBJ2-3|.|medium-sized|TRBV6-1
CASSGSAGAPPTDTQYF
TGTGCCAGCTCGGGGTCGGCGGGGGCCCCCCCCACAGATACGCAGTATTTT
>TRBJ1-5|TRBD1|few|TRBV19
CASSRTGENQPQHF
TGTGCCAGTAGTCGGACAGGGGAAAATCAGCCCCAGCATTTT
>TRBJ2-3|TRBD1|.|TRBV28
CASLDRAGDTQYF
TGTGCCAGCCTAGACAGGGCAGGAGATACGCAGTATTTT
>TRBJ2-7|TRBD2|medium-sized|TRBV9
CASSVLGGASYEQYF
TGTGCCAGCAGCGTCCTCGGGGGGGCCTCCTACGAGCAGTACTTC
>TRBJ2-7|TRBD1|few|TRBV15
CATSSSDRVDQYF
TGTGCCACCAGCAGTTCCGACAGGGTCGATCAGTACTTC
>TRBJ1-6|TRBD1|medium-sized|TRBV7-9
CASSPKPPGQGASYNSPLHF
TGTGCCAGCAGCCCAAAGCCTCCGGGACAGGGGGCTTCATATAATTCACCCCTCCACTTT
>TRBJ2-7|TRBD1|medium-sized|TRBV20-1
CSAPRPRQGSYEQYF
TGCAGTGCCCCGAGGCCGAGACAGGGTTCCTACGAGCAGTACTTC
>TRBJ1-1|.|medium-sized|TRBV6-5
CASSYSLSTEAFF
TGTGCCAGCAGTTACTCGTTGTCCACTGAAGCTTTCTTT
>TRBJ2-7|TRBD2|.|TRBV28
CASSSPGLAGHEQYF
TGTGCCAGCAGTTCCCCGGGACTAGCGGGACACGAGCAGTACTTC
>TRBJ1-3|.|.|TRBV12-3/TRBV12-4
CASSLNQGNTIYF
TGTGCCAGCAGTTTAAACCAAGGAAACACCATATATTTT
>TRBJ1-2|.|medium-sized|TRBV7-8
CASTPRGRRNVGYGYTF
TGTGCCAGCACCCCAAGAGGCAGGAGGAATGTCGGGTATGGCTACACCTTC
>TRBJ2-5|TRBD1|medium-sized|TRBV19
CASNDRGGETQYF
TGTGCCAGTAATGACAGGGGGGGAGAGACCCAGTACTTC
>TRBJ1-5|TRBD1|once|TRBV28
CASRPLQGAQSQHF
TGTGCCAGCAGGCCCCTACAGGGGGCCCAGTCCCAGCATTTT
>TRBJ2-7|.|.|TRBV12-3/TRBV12-4
CASRKLQGSYEQYF
TGTGCCAGCAGAAAACTACAGGGATCCTACGAGCAGTACTTC
>TRBJ2-7|.|few|TRBV10-3
CAIMTQGSDYEQYF
TGTGCCATCATGACCCAGGGGTCAGACTACGAGCAGTACTTC
>TRBJ2-7|TRBD2|.|TRBV28
CASSEGLAGGYEQYF
TGTGCCAGCAGTGAGGGACTAGCGGGAGGTTACGAGCAGTACTTC
>TRBJ2-7|.|medium-sized|TRBV7-9
CASSPRGPDEQYF
TGTGCCAGCAGCCCCAGAGGGCCTGACGAGCAGTACTTC
>TRBJ1-2|.|large|TRBV15
CATSRDSEVFYGYTF
TGTGCCACCAGCAGAGATTCGGAAGTCTTCTATGGCTACACCTTC
>TRBJ2-2|.|few|TRBV7-9
CASSLVLTGELFF
TGTGCCAGCAGCTTAGTCCTAACCGGGGAGCTGTTTTTT
>TRBJ1-3|.|.|TRBV5-1
CASSPTSSGNTIYF
TGCGCCAGCAGCCCCACGAGCTCTGGAAACACCATATATTTT